The rows below give T cell receptor beta chains drawn from one sample of a study of PD-1 blockade in classical Hodgkin lymphoma. TCRdb's copy holds only in-frame clones and misses some; the assay was immunoSEQ multiplex PCR. The sample lists about 25,000 clones; about 90% were seen once. Specimen: CD4+ T cells from blood. These receptors were taken from a human donor with classical Hodgkin lymphoma. Both conserved end residues are part of each CDR3. A D gene is named only where the DNA matches it firmly. Clone size is stated in some rows and not others, as once, few, many or a class when expanded.

J gene,clone size,D gene,V gene,CDR3 DNA,CDR3 protein
TRBJ2-5,-,TRBD2,TRBV7-8,TGTGCCAGCAGCTTAGTAGTAGCGGGGGGGCCAGAGACCCAGTACTTC,CASSLVVAGGPETQYF
TRBJ2-3,-,-,TRBV7-8,TGTGCCAGCAGGGGCCTAAGGATGGGGACAGATACGCAGTATTTT,CASRGLRMGTDTQYF
TRBJ1-1,once,-,TRBV6-5,TGTGCCAGCAGTTACCTGAGGAACACTGAAGCTTTCTTT,CASSYLRNTEAFF
TRBJ1-5,few,-,TRBV19,TGTGCCAGTAAGCCACAGGGACATCAGCCCCAGCATTTT,CASKPQGHQPQHF
TRBJ2-2,-,-,TRBV2,TGTGCCAGCACCCCACCCGAGGGCGCTTCCACCGGGGAGCTGTTTTTT,CASTPPEGASTGELFF
TRBJ1-2,-,-,TRBV4-3,TGCGCCAGCAGCCAAGGGAGGGGTGGTGGCTACACCTTC,CASSQGRGGGYTF
TRBJ1-2,-,-,TRBV9,TGTGCCAGCAGCGTAGCAATAGGGGTTAACTATGGCTACACCTTC,CASSVAIGVNYGYTF
TRBJ2-5,once,TRBD2,TRBV11-2,TGTGCCAGCAGCCCGGGACTAGCGGGAGAGACCCAGTACTTC,CASSPGLAGETQYF
TRBJ2-5,-,-,TRBV7-2,TGTGCCAGCAGCTTAGCGACCGGTGTGACCCAGTACTTC,CASSLATGVTQYF
TRBJ2-2,-,-,TRBV5-1,TGCGCCAGCAGCGGTGGACGGGGAACCGGGGAGCTGTTTTTT,CASSGGRGTGELFF
TRBJ2-3,-,TRBD2,TRBV19,TGTGCCAGTAGTACCGGCGCGGGGGGGCCGATAGATACGCAGTATTTT,CASSTGAGGPIDTQYF
TRBJ2-1,-,TRBD1,TRBV5-4,TGTGCCAGCAGACGCTACCTGACAGGGGGCAATGAGCAGTTCTTC,CASRRYLTGGNEQFF
TRBJ2-7,-,TRBD2,TRBV28,TGTGCCAGCAGTCCCTTACTAGCGGGGGGGCGGTACGAGCAGTACTTC,CASSPLLAGGRYEQYF
TRBJ1-2,-,-,TRBV10-3,TGTGCCATCAGTGGGCAGAACTATGGCTACACCTTC,CAISGQNYGYTF
TRBJ1-2,-,-,TRBV14,TGTGCCAGCAGCGATTCAGCCACTGGCGGAGGACATGGCTACACCTTC,CASSDSATGGGHGYTF
TRBJ1-4,-,-,TRBV28,TGTGCCAGCAGTTTGTTTGGTGAAAAACTGTTTTTT,CASSLFGEKLFF
TRBJ1-2,-,TRBD1,TRBV14,TGTGCCAGCAGTCGAAACAGGGGCGGCGGTGGCTACACCTTC,CASSRNRGGGGYTF